The present entry profiles one TCR beta chain with its context. The source of the sample is a study of OX40 agonist ivuxolimab in advanced cancers. The protocol was immunoSEQ multiplex PCR, while the TCRdb copy is restricted to in-frame clones and leaves out a portion. The sample has roughly 25,000 clones; 80% to 85% are singletons. The TCR was taken from an adult with an advanced solid tumor such as melanoma, head and neck, liver or kidney cancer. Sequencing was performed on CD4+ or CD8+ T cells sorted from blood, taken in a trial of the OX40 agonist ivuxolimab.

The CDR3 is CASSRPTGFYGYTF. Here the CDR3 DNA reads TGTGCCAGCAGCCGACCCACAGGGTTCTATGGCTACACCTTC. J is TRBJ1-2 and V is TRBV7-2; possible D gene TRBD1, 6 bases. Looked up from germline, CDR1 is SGHTA and CDR2 is FQGNSA. This CDR3 is 14 amino acids long. Deletions cut 5 bases from V and 4 bases from J, with 14 bases between. Variable domain in full (rest from reference TRBV7-2 and TRBJ1-2): GAGVSQSPSNKVTEKGKDVELRCDPISGHTALYWYRQSLGQGLEFLIYFQGNSAPDKSGLPSDRFSAERTGGSVSTLTIQRTQQEDSAVYLCASSRPTGFYGYTFGSGTRLTVV.